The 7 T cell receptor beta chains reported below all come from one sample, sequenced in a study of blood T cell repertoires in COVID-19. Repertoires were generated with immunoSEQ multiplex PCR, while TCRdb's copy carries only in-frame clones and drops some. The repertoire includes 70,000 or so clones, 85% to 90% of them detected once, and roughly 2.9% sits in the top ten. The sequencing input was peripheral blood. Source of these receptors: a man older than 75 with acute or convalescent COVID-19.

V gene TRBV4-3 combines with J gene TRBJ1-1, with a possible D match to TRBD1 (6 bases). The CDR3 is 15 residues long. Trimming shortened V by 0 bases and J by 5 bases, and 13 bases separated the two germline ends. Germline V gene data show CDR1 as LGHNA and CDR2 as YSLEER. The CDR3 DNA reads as TGCGCCAGCAGCCAAGAGGTCAGGGGTCGGACTGAAGCTTTCTTT. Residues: CASSQEVRGRTEAFF.

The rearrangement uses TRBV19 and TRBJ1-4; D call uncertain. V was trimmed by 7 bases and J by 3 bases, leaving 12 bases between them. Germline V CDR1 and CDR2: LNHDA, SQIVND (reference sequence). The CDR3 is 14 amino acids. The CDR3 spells CASTTAGSNEKLFF. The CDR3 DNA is TGTGCCAGTACAACGGCAGGATCTAATGAAAAACTGTTTTTT.

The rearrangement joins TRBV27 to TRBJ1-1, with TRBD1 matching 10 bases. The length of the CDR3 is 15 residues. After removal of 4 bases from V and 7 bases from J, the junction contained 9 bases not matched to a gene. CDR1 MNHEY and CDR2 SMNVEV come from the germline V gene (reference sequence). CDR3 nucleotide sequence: TGTGCCAGCAGTTCAGCCGGGACAGGGGAATATGAAGCTTTCTTT. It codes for CASSSAGTGEYEAFF.

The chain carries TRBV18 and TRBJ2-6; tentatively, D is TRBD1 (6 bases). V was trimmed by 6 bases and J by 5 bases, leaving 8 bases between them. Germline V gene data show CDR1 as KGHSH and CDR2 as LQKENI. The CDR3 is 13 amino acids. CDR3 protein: CASSGDRANVLTF. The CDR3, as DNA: TGTGCCAGCTCCGGGGACAGGGCCAACGTCCTGACTTTC.

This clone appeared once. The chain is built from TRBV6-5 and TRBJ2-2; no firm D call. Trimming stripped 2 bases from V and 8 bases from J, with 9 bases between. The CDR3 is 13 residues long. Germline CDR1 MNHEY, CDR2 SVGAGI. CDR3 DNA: TGTGCCAGCAGTTACCATCCTAGAGGGGAGCTGTTTTTT. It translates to CASSYHPRGELFF.

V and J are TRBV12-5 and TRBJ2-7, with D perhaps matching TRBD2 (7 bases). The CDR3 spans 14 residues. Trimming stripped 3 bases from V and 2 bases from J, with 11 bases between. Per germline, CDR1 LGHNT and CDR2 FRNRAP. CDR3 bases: TGTGCTAGTGGTTTTGGGAGGGGGGCCTACGAGCAGTACTTC. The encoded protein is CASGFGRGAYEQYF. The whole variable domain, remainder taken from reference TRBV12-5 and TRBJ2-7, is DARVTQTPRHKVTEMGQEVTMRCQPILGHNTVFWYRQTMMQGLELLAYFRNRAPLDDSGMPKDRFSAEMPDATLATLKIQPSEPRDSAVYFCASGFGRGAYEQYFGPGTRLTVT.

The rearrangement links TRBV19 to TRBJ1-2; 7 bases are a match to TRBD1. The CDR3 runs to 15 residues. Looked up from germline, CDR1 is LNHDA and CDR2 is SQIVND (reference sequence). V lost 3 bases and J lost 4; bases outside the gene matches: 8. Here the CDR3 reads CASSILGQNFYGYTF. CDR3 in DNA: TGTGCCAGTAGTATCCTGGGACAGAACTTCTATGGCTACACCTTC.